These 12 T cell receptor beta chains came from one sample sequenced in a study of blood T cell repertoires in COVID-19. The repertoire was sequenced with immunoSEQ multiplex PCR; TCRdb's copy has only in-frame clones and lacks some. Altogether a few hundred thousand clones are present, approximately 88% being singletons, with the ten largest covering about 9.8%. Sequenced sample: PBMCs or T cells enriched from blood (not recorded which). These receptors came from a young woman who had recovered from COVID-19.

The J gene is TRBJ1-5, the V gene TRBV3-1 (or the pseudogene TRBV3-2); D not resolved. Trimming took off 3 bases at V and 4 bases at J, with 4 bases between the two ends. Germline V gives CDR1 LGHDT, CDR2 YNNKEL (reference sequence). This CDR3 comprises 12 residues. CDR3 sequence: CASSQYNQPQHF. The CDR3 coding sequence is TGTGCCAGCAGCCAGTATAATCAGCCCCAGCATTTT.

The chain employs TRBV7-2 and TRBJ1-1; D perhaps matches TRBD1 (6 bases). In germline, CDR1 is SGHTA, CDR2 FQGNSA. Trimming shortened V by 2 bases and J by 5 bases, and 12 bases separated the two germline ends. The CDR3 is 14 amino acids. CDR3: CASSLQGRGTEAFF. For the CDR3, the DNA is TGTGCCAGCAGCTTACAGGGGAGGGGAACTGAAGCTTTCTTT. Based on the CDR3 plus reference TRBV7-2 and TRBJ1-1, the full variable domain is GAGVSQSPSNKVTEKGKDVELRCDPISGHTALYWYRQSLGQGLEFLIYFQGNSAPDKSGLPSDRFSAERTGGSVSTLTIQRTQQEDSAVYLCASSLQGRGTEAFFGQGTRLTVV.

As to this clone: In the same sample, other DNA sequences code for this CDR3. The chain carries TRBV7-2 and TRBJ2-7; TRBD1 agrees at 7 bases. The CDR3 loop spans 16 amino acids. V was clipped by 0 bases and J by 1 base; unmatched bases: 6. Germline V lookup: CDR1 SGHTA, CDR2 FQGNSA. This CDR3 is CASSLAPGTASYEQYF. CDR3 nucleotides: TGTGCCAGCAGCTTAGCGCCCGGGACAGCTTCCTACGAGCAGTACTTC.

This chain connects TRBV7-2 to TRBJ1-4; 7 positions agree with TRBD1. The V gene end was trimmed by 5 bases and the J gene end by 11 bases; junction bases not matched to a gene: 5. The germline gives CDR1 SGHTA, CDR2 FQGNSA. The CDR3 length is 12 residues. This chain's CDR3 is CASSPIQGKLFF. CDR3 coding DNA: TGTGCCAGCAGCCCGATACAGGGGAAACTGTTTTTT.

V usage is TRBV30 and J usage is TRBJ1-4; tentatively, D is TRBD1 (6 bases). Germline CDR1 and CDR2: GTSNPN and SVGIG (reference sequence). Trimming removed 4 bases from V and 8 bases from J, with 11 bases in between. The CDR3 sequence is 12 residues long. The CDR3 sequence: CAWNRAAEKLFF. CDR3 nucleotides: TGTGCCTGGAACAGGGCGGCGGAAAAACTGTTTTTT.

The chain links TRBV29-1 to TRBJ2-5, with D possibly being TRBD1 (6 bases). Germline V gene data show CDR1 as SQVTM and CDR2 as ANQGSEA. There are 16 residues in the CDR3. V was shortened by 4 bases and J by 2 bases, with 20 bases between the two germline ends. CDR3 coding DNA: TGCAGCGTTGCCGCCTTTGCAGGGCAGGGGCAAGAGACCCAGTACTTC. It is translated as CSVAAFAGQGQETQYF.

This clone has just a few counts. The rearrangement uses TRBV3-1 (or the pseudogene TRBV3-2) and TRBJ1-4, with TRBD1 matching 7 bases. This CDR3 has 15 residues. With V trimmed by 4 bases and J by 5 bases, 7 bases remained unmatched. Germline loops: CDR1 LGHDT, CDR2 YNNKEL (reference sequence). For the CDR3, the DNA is TGTGCCAGCAGCCCCAGACAGGGATTCAATGAAAAACTGTTTTTT. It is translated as CASSPRQGFNEKLFF.

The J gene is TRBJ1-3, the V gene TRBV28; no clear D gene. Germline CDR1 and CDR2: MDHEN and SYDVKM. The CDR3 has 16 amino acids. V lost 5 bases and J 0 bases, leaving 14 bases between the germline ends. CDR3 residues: CASSTPGGFSGNTIYF. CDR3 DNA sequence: TGTGCCAGCAGTACCCCCGGAGGGTTCTCTGGAAACACCATATATTTT.

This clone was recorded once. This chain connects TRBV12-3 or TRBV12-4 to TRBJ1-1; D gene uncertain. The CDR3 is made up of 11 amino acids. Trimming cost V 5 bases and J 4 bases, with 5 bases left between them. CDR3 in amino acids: CASSPLTEAFF. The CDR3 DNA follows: TGTGCCAGCAGTCCACTCACTGAAGCTTTCTTT.

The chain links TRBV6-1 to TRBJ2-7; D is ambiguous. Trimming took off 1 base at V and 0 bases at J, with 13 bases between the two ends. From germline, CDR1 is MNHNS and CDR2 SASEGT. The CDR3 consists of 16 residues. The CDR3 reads CASSEVRSIASYEQYF. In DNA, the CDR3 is TGTGCCAGCAGTGAAGTCCGGTCAATCGCCTCCTACGAGCAGTACTTC.

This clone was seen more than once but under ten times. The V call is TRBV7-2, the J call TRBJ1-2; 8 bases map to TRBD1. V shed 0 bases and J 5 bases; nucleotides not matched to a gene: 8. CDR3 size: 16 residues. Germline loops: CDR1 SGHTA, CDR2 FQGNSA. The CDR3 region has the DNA TGTGCCAGCAGCTTAGCCACAGGGGGAAGAACTTATGGCTACACCTTC. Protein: CASSLATGGRTYGYTF. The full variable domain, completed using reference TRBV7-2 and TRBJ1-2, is GAGVSQSPSNKVTEKGKDVELRCDPISGHTALYWYRQSLGQGLEFLIYFQGNSAPDKSGLPSDRFSAERTGGSVSTLTIQRTQQEDSAVYLCASSLATGGRTYGYTFGSGTRLTVV.

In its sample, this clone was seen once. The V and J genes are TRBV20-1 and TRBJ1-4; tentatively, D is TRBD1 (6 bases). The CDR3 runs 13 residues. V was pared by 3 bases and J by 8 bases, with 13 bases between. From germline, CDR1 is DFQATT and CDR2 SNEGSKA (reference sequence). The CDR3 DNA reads TGCAGTGCTAGTGTTCCAGGGGTAGAAAAACTGTTTTTT. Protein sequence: CSASVPGVEKLFF.